This TCR beta chain stems from a study of T-cell memory formation after mild COVID-19. For the study at large: Largely, TCR clusters stayed within a single donor. Study observations and caveats: A second wave expanding day 15 to 37 was CD4+-biased; contracting clones were balanced.

This clonotype was seen only a few times. The target antigen is unknown. Trimming left V 6 bases short and J 0 bases short, with 11 bases between. Per the germline V gene, CDR1 is MDHEN and CDR2 is SYDVKM. CDR3 length equals 14 residues. TCRdb re-called the 5' RACE reads through MiXCR, storing one row per CDR3 protein. The table has under 550,000 distinct CDR3 sequences, roughly 18% seen once. The TCR was taken from a man between 18 and 35 years old who had mild COVID-19 (a few samples of this study predate the infection). Cell type and time point are not known. Sequencing used PBMCs or a T cell subset sorted from them (not recorded which). The gene calls are TRBV28 and TRBJ1-1; D gene unclear. The CDR3 bases are TGTGCCAGCAGCCCTACTTCTCTGAACACTGAAGCTTTCTTT. Protein product: CASSPTSLNTEAFF.